A single sample is the source of the 9 T cell receptor beta chains below, sequenced in a study of regulatory T cells in long-lasting Graves disease. Libraries of TCR beta came from iRepertoire HTBI primers plus Arm-PCR of CDR3 regions. One entry per CDR3 protein, called by TCRdb with MiXCR from the multiplex PCR reads. Found here are over 300,000 distinct CDR3 sequences, about 16% of them singletons; the top ten hold approximately 21%. As for time point: newly diagnosed GD, antithyroid drugs for less than 3 months. After RNA was extracted from PBMCs, the TCR library was made from it. Specimen: peripheral blood mononuclear cells (PBMCs), collected at new diagnosis, from a patient treated with antithyroid drugs. The receptors come from a female donor with Graves disease.

The sample holds a few counts of this clonotype. This chain links TRBV19 with TRBJ2-2; D unresolved. Germline CDR1 is LNHDA and CDR2 is SQIVND (reference sequence). The length of the CDR3 is 14 residues. V lost 9 bases, J lost 3 bases, and 14 bases lay in between. CDR3 residues: CASTKRTDTGELFF. In DNA form, the CDR3 reads TGTGCCAGCACGAAGCGAACAGACACCGGGGAGCTGTTTTTT.

The chain joins TRBV2 to TRBJ1-2, with 9 positions matching TRBD1. The junction had 4 bases not matched to a gene; V was cut back by 8 bases and J by 0 bases. Germline CDR1 SNHLY, CDR2 FYNNEI. The CDR3 has 14 residues. CDR3 DNA: TGTGCCAGCGTCGGACAGGGGACTAACTATGGCTACACCTTC. Its translation: CASVGQGTNYGYTF.

This clonotype was counted only a few times. The rearrangement uses TRBV7-9 and TRBJ2-1; 9 nucleotides agree with TRBD2. Germline CDR1 reads SEHNR; CDR2 reads FQNEAQ (reference sequence). With V trimmed by 1 base and J by 16 bases, 17 bases remained unmatched. The CDR3 is 16 residues long. The CDR3 coding sequence is TGTGCCAGCAGCTTAGACGTGTCGGGACTAGCCACATGGGAATTCTTC. Its translation: CASSLDVSGLATWEFF. Combining the CDR3 with reference TRBV7-9 and TRBJ2-1 gives the whole variable domain DTGVSQNPRHKITKRGQNVTFRCDPISEHNRLYWYRQTLGQGPEFLTYFQNEAQLEKSRLLSDRFSAERPKGSFSTLEIQRTEQGDSAMYLCASSLDVSGLATWEFFGPGTRLTVL.

This clonotype was seen more than once but under ten times. The chain recombines TRBV4-2 with TRBJ1-1; unclear D gene. V gave up 3 bases and J gave up 6 bases, with 17 bases separating them. This CDR3 is built from 15 residues. The germline gives CDR1 LGHNA, CDR2 YNFKEQ. For the CDR3, the DNA is TGTGCCAGCAGCCAGGATACCAACCCGGACGCTGAAGCTTTCTTT. Amino acids: CASSQDTNPDAEAFF.

This clonotype occurred a few times. The chain joins TRBV7-9 to TRBJ1-2; D unclear. V lost 2 bases and J lost 5, with 9 bases in between. Germline V gives CDR1 SEHNR, CDR2 FQNEAQ (reference sequence). The CDR3 spans 13 residues. The CDR3 nucleotides read TGTGCCAGCAGCTTACCTCAAGATTATGGCTACACCTTC. Residues: CASSLPQDYGYTF.

Many counts were recorded for this clonotype. The chain is built from TRBV27 and TRBJ2-5, with 8 bases matching TRBD1. Per germline, CDR1 MNHEY and CDR2 SMNVEV (reference sequence). V was pared by 3 bases and J by 3 bases, with 12 bases of the junction left unmatched. The CDR3 loop spans 17 amino acids. The CDR3 is CASSLSAWTGWKETQYF. CDR3 bases: TGTGCCAGCAGTTTGTCAGCGTGGACAGGGTGGAAAGAGACCCAGTACTTC.

The sample holds many counts of this clonotype. The chain combines TRBV13 with TRBJ1-2, with a tentative D call TRBD1 (5 bases). Per germline, CDR1 PRHDT and CDR2 FYEKMQ (reference sequence). Trimming removed 5 bases from V and 0 bases from J, with 10 bases in between. There are 14 residues in the CDR3. In DNA form, the CDR3 reads TGTGCCAGCAGCAAGCGGGGGACTAACTATGGCTACACCTTC. Translation gives CASSKRGTNYGYTF.

In its sample, this clonotype was seen many times. V gene TRBV3-1 combines with J gene TRBJ2-1, with D uncertain. The length of the CDR3 is 13 residues. The V gene's germline CDR1 is LGHDT and CDR2 YNNKEL (reference sequence). V was shortened by 3 bases and J by 4 bases, with 7 bases between the two germline ends. CDR3 sequence (DNA): TGTGCCAGCAGCCAGGCAAGGTACAATGAGCAGTTCTTC. Translating gives CASSQARYNEQFF.

This clonotype showed up many times. The V and J genes are TRBV27 and TRBJ1-2; D not resolved. Germline V CDR1 and CDR2: MNHEY, SMNVEV (reference sequence). Trimming removed 8 bases from V and 8 bases from J, with 18 bases in between. The CDR3 has 13 amino acids. CDR3 nucleotide sequence: TGTGCCAGCTCTAAGGTCGGGAAATTGGGCTACACCTTC. Amino acid sequence: CASSKVGKLGYTF.